Below, 7 T cell receptor beta chains from the same sample are listed, as sequenced in a study of tumor and adjacent non-tumor tissue in lung cancer. The library came from three nested PCR rounds adapted from ARM-PCR protocols. TCRdb independently ran MiXCR on the multiplex PCR reads; one entry per CDR3 protein. The sample consists of tens of thousands of distinct CDR3 sequences, around two thirds of them appearing once. RNA was extracted from bulk tissue without any cell sorting. The normal lung tissue was taken more than 3 cm from the tumor edge. Input material: distant non-tumor lung tissue. The receptors originated from a woman in her forties or fifties with non-small cell lung cancer.

This clonotype was recorded at least ten times. The genes are TRBV20-1 and TRBJ2-5; 8 positions agree with TRBD1. The CDR3 runs to 16 residues. The V segment lost 7 bases and the J segment 2 bases; nucleotides outside the gene matches: 15. Germline lookup yields CDR1 DFQATT and CDR2 SNEGSKA (reference sequence). This chain's CDR3 is CSGIGRGRRGQETQYF. The CDR3 nucleotides are TGCAGTGGGATTGGCAGGGGGCGTCGAGGGCAAGAGACCCAGTACTTC.

This chain connects TRBV6-6 to TRBJ2-3; maybe TRBD2 (5 bases). V was shortened by 5 bases and J by 4 bases, with 22 bases between the two germline ends. The CDR3 is made up of 17 amino acids. Germline CDR1 MNHNY, CDR2 SVGAGI (reference sequence). The CDR3 sequence is CASSIPGLLEIPDTQYF. CDR3 sequence (DNA): TGTGCCAGCAGTATACCAGGACTTCTAGAAATTCCAGATACGCAGTATTTT.

The rearrangement joins TRBV19 to TRBJ1-2; D may be TRBD1 (6 bases). The germline CDR1 and CDR2 sequences are LNHDA and SQIVND (reference sequence). V was cut by 3 bases and J by 10 bases, with 12 bases left in between. This CDR3 is built from 12 residues. CDR3 sequence: CASSIGRGDYTF. The CDR3 DNA sequence: TGTGCCAGTAGTATCGGCAGGGGAGACTACACCTTC.

With regard to this clonotype: One junction end does not reproduce the germline sequence, and a read error may be involved. This sequence joins TRBV12-3 or TRBV12-4 and TRBJ1-5; D call uncertain. This CDR3 comprises 14 residues. The CDR3 coding sequence is TGTGCCAGCAGCCTTGATGGTGTAGATCAGTCCCACCATTTT. Translated: CASSLDGVDQSHHF.

Comment on this clonotype: The conserved final phenylalanine or tryptophan is absent from the CDR3, which likely points to a read error. The chain carries TRBV28 and TRBJ2-7; TRBD1 matches 8 bases. The CDR3 has 14 residues. Germline values: CDR1 MDHEN, CDR2 SYDVKM. V lost 10 bases, J lost 1 base, and 9 bases stayed unmatched. The CDR3, as DNA: TGTGCCACCGCGCGACAGGGGTATTCCTACGAGCAGTACTTG. This translates into CATARQGYSYEQYL.

A note on this clonotype: This is likely a read error, given that the CDR3 carries no conserved phenylalanine or tryptophan at its end. The chain recombines TRBV10-3 with TRBJ1-2; unclear D gene. This CDR3 spans 12 amino acids. Germline V gives CDR1 ENHRY, CDR2 SYGVKD. CDR3 sequence reads: CAISEPNYGYTY. CDR3 in DNA: TGTGCCATTAGTGAACCCAACTATGGCTACACCTAC.

To note about this clonotype: In this CDR3 the conserved last residue, phenylalanine or tryptophan, is missing, so a read error is likely. The gene calls are TRBV11-2 and TRBJ2-1, with 7 nucleotides matching TRBD2. CDR3 length equals 16 residues. CDR1 and CDR2 from the germline V gene are SGHAT and FQNNGV. Trimming took 9 bases from V and 5 from J; bases not matched to a gene: 16. The CDR3, as DNA: TGTGCCAGTGGCCGGATGATACTGGCGGGGGACAATGAGCAGTTCATC. It codes for CASGRMILAGDNEQFI.